The rows below give T cell receptor beta chains drawn from one sample of a study of CD8+ T cells in alopecia areata. The method was immunoSEQ multiplex PCR; TCRdb's version includes in-frame clones alone and lacks a portion of them. This sample has about 180,000 clones, with about 72% found just once. Sample: CD8+ T cells sorted from blood, taken at week 0. The receptors were sampled from a human donor with alopecia areata. The conserved cysteine and the conserved F or W are not part of the CDR3 here.

>TRBJ1-2|TRBV9
ASSDSVVVFGTGGDYGYT
>TRBJ1-2|TRBV14
ASSQVSGDLWGYT
>TRBJ2-5|TRBV29-1
SVPGVQETQY
>TRBJ2-5|TRBV27
ASSSPRTGQETQY
>TRBJ2-3|TRBV7-2
ASSSASGGTFTDTQY
>TRBJ2-1|TRBV4-1
ASSQGRLAGVNNEQF
>TRBJ2-7|TRBV4-1
ASSHPMGEQY
>TRBJ1-2|TRBV30
AWSETGDYGYT
>TRBJ1-5|TRBV15
ATSRDGHSNQPQH
>TRBJ2-5|TRBV6-5
ASSGGGGRETQY
>TRBJ2-4|TRBV6-5
ASSLSGDIQY
>TRBJ2-5|TRBV12-5
ASGLGEGREETQY
>TRBJ2-7|TRBV7-9
ASSRGQAGEQY
>TRBJ2-7|TRBV29-1
SVEASTGKYPYEQY
>TRBJ2-3|TRBV19
ASTPGGRSTDTQY
>TRBJ2-2|TRBV27
ASSTRQSANTGELF
>TRBJ1-1|TRBV5-1
ASRQGETEAF
>TRBJ2-7|TRBV5-4
ASSSDISYEQY
>TRBJ1-2|TRBV6-6
ASLSGRRFDGYT
>TRBJ1-2|TRBV4-1
ASSQVGVRNGYT
>TRBJ2-3|TRBV27
ASMRTLDTDTQY
>TRBJ2-3|TRBV5-4
ASSATPGGSTDTQY
>TRBJ2-1|TRBV7-9
ASSLNVQF
>TRBJ2-7|TRBV6-6
ASSAKTSYEQY
>TRBJ1-1|TRBV25-1
ASSPVWDTEAF
>TRBJ2-5|TRBV12-5
ASTTGQETQY
>TRBJ1-2|TRBV30
AWRVPDRPYGYT
>TRBJ2-7|TRBV11-2
ASRGPDGRY
>TRBJ1-6|TRBV18
ASSTPAGSQNSPLH
>TRBJ1-2|TRBV9
ASSVAGTGLYGYT
>TRBJ2-7|TRBV6-4
ASTDEQY
>TRBJ1-2|TRBV28
ASTISGQAHGYT
>TRBJ1-5|TRBV4-1
ASSPLWGSDQPQH
>TRBJ2-5|TRBV6-1
ASSLAPAAKETQY
>TRBJ2-3|TRBV29-1
SVAGTGGSDTQY